This is a list of T cell receptor beta chains from one sample in a study of cytotoxic CD8 clonotypes in ibrutinib-treated CLL. Sequenced by immunoSEQ multiplex PCR; TCRdb stores in-frame clones only, minus some. This table has approximately 120,000 clones, 84% appearing once. This specimen was PBMCs, taken after 24 months of ibrutinib treatment. The receptor source for this set is a human donor with chronic lymphocytic leukemia. The CDR3 runs from the conserved cysteine through the conserved F or W. The D gene is left open where the match is weak. Expanded clones are given a class, and other clones once, few, many or no size at all.

cdr3_nt | cdr3_aa | d_call | j_call | v_call | clone_size
TGCGCCAGCAGCCAAGATTCCGGGGGGTTAGCGAACTCGAACTATGGCTACACCTTC | CASSQDSGGLANSNYGYTF | NA | TRBJ1-2 | TRBV4-3 | NA
TGTGCCAGCAGTGAAGCCTTCGGACTCTACGAGCAGTACTTC | CASSEAFGLYEQYF | NA | TRBJ2-7 | TRBV6-1 | NA
TGTGCCAGCACCTCAGGGGGGACAGATACGCAGTATTTT | CASTSGGTDTQYF | NA | TRBJ2-3 | TRBV7-9 | NA
TGTGCCAGCAGCTGGACTAGCGGGGGGGCCGGGTCAGATACGCAGTATTTT | CASSWTSGGAGSDTQYF | TRBD2 | TRBJ2-3 | TRBV13 | NA
TGTGCCAGCAGCGTCCCCGGGAAGGATGAGCAGTTCTTC | CASSVPGKDEQFF | NA | TRBJ2-1 | TRBV9 | NA
TGCGCCACCGGGCGGGGGGTACTAAGCTCTGGAAACACCATATATTTT | CATGRGVLSSGNTIYF | NA | TRBJ1-3 | TRBV10-1 | NA
TGTGCCAGCAGTGACCCCGGGACAGGTGGAAACGAGCAGTACTTC | CASSDPGTGGNEQYF | TRBD1 | TRBJ2-7 | TRBV6-1 | NA
TGTGCCAGCTCACCAGACAGGGAGACCCAGTACTTC | CASSPDRETQYF | NA | TRBJ2-5 | TRBV18 | NA
TGTGCCAGCAGCCGTCCCGGGACAGGGATCGGCTACACCTTC | CASSRPGTGIGYTF | TRBD1 | TRBJ1-2 | TRBV7-2 | few
TGTGCCAGCAGCTTAGTACCCACTGACGGGTCGAGCACAGATACGCAGTATTTT | CASSLVPTDGSSTDTQYF | NA | TRBJ2-3 | TRBV7-2 | NA
TGTGCCAGCAGTTCCACACTAGCGGGGGTCGCCTACGAGCAGTACTTC | CASSSTLAGVAYEQYF | TRBD2 | TRBJ2-7 | TRBV6-5 | NA
TGTGCCATCAGCCCGGGACTGGACAATGAGCAGTTCTTC | CAISPGLDNEQFF | NA | TRBJ2-1 | TRBV10-3 | NA
TGTGCCAGCAGCTCGTTCCGCCGGAACTATGGCTACACCTTC | CASSSFRRNYGYTF | NA | TRBJ1-2 | TRBV5-8 | once
TGTGCCAGCAGCTCCTCCGGATCTAACTATGGCTACACCTTC | CASSSSGSNYGYTF | NA | TRBJ1-2 | TRBV5-6 | once
TGTGCTAGTGGCTCCTACGAGCAGTACTTC | CASGSYEQYF | NA | TRBJ2-7 | TRBV12-5 | NA
TGTGCCAGCAGATCAACCTCCGACACCGGGGAGCTGTTTTTT | CASRSTSDTGELFF | NA | TRBJ2-2 | TRBV6-5 | few
TGTGCCAGCAGCTCCCAAAGGACAGCAAAACTTAATGAAAAACTGTTTTTT | CASSSQRTAKLNEKLFF | NA | TRBJ1-4 | TRBV11-2 | NA
TGTGCCAGCAGTTTTGGGTCGGGACAGGGATATGATGGCTACACCTTC | CASSFGSGQGYDGYTF | TRBD1 | TRBJ1-2 | TRBV27 | NA
TGTGCCAGCAGTCCCCAATCCCCGGTCGGTGAAGCTTTCTTT | CASSPQSPVGEAFF | NA | TRBJ1-1 | TRBV28 | NA
TGTGCCAGCAGTTTATTACAGGACTATGGCTACACCTTC | CASSLLQDYGYTF | NA | TRBJ1-2 | TRBV28 | NA
TGTGCCAGCAGTTACTGGAGGAGCTCCTATAATTCACCCCTCCACTTT | CASSYWRSSYNSPLHF | NA | TRBJ1-6 | TRBV27 | NA
TGTGCCAGCAGTTACTGGGGCGCAGGGGCTAACACTGAAGCTTTCTTT | CASSYWGAGANTEAFF | NA | TRBJ1-1 | TRBV6-5 | NA
TGTGCCAGCTCACGCTCGTCCCTGAGGTCCTACGAGCAGTACTTC | CASSRSSLRSYEQYF | NA | TRBJ2-7 | TRBV18 | NA
TGTGCCAGTAGTTACGCTGGGGCCAACGTCCTGACTTTC | CASSYAGANVLTF | NA | TRBJ2-6 | TRBV19 | NA
TGTGCCAGCGTAACAGGAGGGCGTCTTGGCACTAATGAAAAACTGTTTTTT | CASVTGGRLGTNEKLFF | NA | TRBJ1-4 | TRBV28 | NA
TGCGCCAGCAGCCAGGGTAGGAACAATGAGCAGTTCTTC | CASSQGRNNEQFF | NA | TRBJ2-1 | TRBV5-1 | NA
TGTGCCAGCAGCTTACATTTCCGGGACAGAAGCACAGATACGCAGTATTTT | CASSLHFRDRSTDTQYF | TRBD1 | TRBJ2-3 | TRBV7-2 | NA
TGTGCCAGCAGCTTAGTTCCTACAGGCGGCTCCTACAATGAGCAGTTCTTC | CASSLVPTGGSYNEQFF | NA | TRBJ2-1 | TRBV7-2 | NA
TGTGCCAGCAGCTTAGATCCAGCGGGGGTCTGGGAGACCCAGTACTTC | CASSLDPAGVWETQYF | TRBD2 | TRBJ2-5 | TRBV11-2 | NA
TGTGCCATCAGGGAAACAGGGGGGGCAGATACGCAGTATTTT | CAIRETGGADTQYF | NA | TRBJ2-3 | TRBV10-3 | NA
TGTGCCAGCAGTTTACCAGACAGGCGACGACCCTACGAGCAGTACTTC | CASSLPDRRRPYEQYF | NA | TRBJ2-7 | TRBV27 | NA
TGCGCCAGCAGCCTTGGGACAGGGGGTAACGCTTTCTTT | CASSLGTGGNAFF | TRBD1 | TRBJ1-1 | TRBV4-3 | few
TGCGCCAGCAGCATCACAGGGAAATGGGAGCTGTTTTTT | CASSITGKWELFF | NA | TRBJ2-2 | TRBV5-1 | NA
TGTGCCAGCAGCCCCGCGGGGGGGTTTAGAGGCACAGATACGCAGTATTTT | CASSPAGGFRGTDTQYF | TRBD2 | TRBJ2-3 | TRBV7-2 | NA
TGTGCCAGCCGCACGGGAGGATACTATGGCTACACCTTC | CASRTGGYYGYTF | NA | TRBJ1-2 | TRBV19 | NA
TGTGCCAGTAGAGACAACCCCAACACCGGGGAGCTGTTTTTT | CASRDNPNTGELFF | NA | TRBJ2-2 | TRBV19 | NA
TGTGCCAGTAGTACAGGGTTCACTGAAGCTTTCTTT | CASSTGFTEAFF | NA | TRBJ1-1 | TRBV19 | NA
TGCGCCAGCACGCGGGGGGGCGTGGAGACCCAGTACTTC | CASTRGGVETQYF | TRBD2 | TRBJ2-5 | TRBV5-1 | NA
TGTGCCAGCAGCCCTGGGACAGTTAACTATGGCTACACCTTC | CASSPGTVNYGYTF | TRBD1 | TRBJ1-2 | TRBV7-2 | NA
TGTGCCAGCAGCCCCACAGATACGCAGTATTTT | CASSPTDTQYF | NA | TRBJ2-3 | TRBV7-2 | NA
TGTGCCAGCAAGGCTAACTCGAGGGGGTATGGCTACACCTTC | CASKANSRGYGYTF | NA | TRBJ1-2 | TRBV28 | NA
TGTGCCAGCTCGGGACAGTATAGCAATCAGCCCCAGCATTTT | CASSGQYSNQPQHF | TRBD1 | TRBJ1-5 | TRBV18 | NA
TGTGCTAGTGCTCCCCCGGGACGATCCTACGAGCAGTACTTC | CASAPPGRSYEQYF | NA | TRBJ2-7 | TRBV12-5 | NA
TGTGCCATCAGTGAAGGCCGGGACTACCATGAAGCTTTCTTT | CAISEGRDYHEAFF | NA | TRBJ1-1 | TRBV10-3 | NA
TGCGCCAGCAGCCTCGGGACAGGCCTTTACGAGCAGTACTTC | CASSLGTGLYEQYF | TRBD1 | TRBJ2-7 | TRBV4-3 | once
TGTGCCATCAGGGGTACAGGGAAGAACACTGAAGCTTTCTTT | CAIRGTGKNTEAFF | NA | TRBJ1-1 | TRBV10-3 | NA
TGTGCCAGCAGCTTGACGGGGGAGTCGAACTCGGCTTCACCCCTCCACTTT | CASSLTGESNSASPLHF | NA | TRBJ1-6 | TRBV5-5 | NA
TGCAGCGTTGGGGGACCATCTGGGGCCAACGTCCTGACTTTC | CSVGGPSGANVLTF | NA | TRBJ2-6 | TRBV29-1 | NA
TGTGCCAGCAGGAGGGGACAGGGGGCCTATGGCTACACCTTC | CASRRGQGAYGYTF | TRBD1 | TRBJ1-2 | TRBV6-1 | NA
TGTGCCAGCAGCTTAGGCTCCGGGACTAGCACAAGCACAGATACGCAGTATTTT | CASSLGSGTSTSTDTQYF | TRBD2 | TRBJ2-3 | TRBV7-3 | NA
TGTGCCAGCTCACCACCGGCTCTGTTAGTCATGAACACTGAAGCTTTCTTT | CASSPPALLVMNTEAFF | NA | TRBJ1-1 | TRBV18 | NA
TGTGCCAGCAGCTTAGCGAGGGATAGCAATCAGCCCCAGCATTTT | CASSLARDSNQPQHF | NA | TRBJ1-5 | TRBV7-8 | NA
TGTGCCAGCTATTCCGTCCGGGACAGGGTAACAGATACGCAGTATTTT | CASYSVRDRVTDTQYF | TRBD1 | TRBJ2-3 | TRBV18 | NA
TGTGCCAGCAGTGAGGGACTAGCGTGGACAGATACGCAGTATTTT | CASSEGLAWTDTQYF | TRBD2 | TRBJ2-3 | TRBV6-4 | NA
TGTGCCATCAGTGAGACCGGGGCCAACGTCCTGACTTTC | CAISETGANVLTF | NA | TRBJ2-6 | TRBV10-3 | NA
TGTGCCAGCAGCGTAGAAGCGGGGCAGACGATTTTGGATACGCAGTATTTT | CASSVEAGQTILDTQYF | TRBD2 | TRBJ2-3 | TRBV9 | NA
TGTGCCAGCAGCGACCGACAGACAACTAATGAAAAACTGTTTTTT | CASSDRQTTNEKLFF | NA | TRBJ1-4 | TRBV6-6 | NA
TGTGCCAGTATCCCAGAGAGGGGCAACACTGAAGCTTTCTTT | CASIPERGNTEAFF | NA | TRBJ1-1 | TRBV19 | NA
TGCGCCAGCAAAGAGAGGGTTGATGTAAGGGCGATGGCGGGTGGCTACACCTTC | CASKERVDVRAMAGGYTF | NA | TRBJ1-2 | TRBV5-1 | NA
TGTGCCAGCAGTCTCAGAACGGGCACCGGGGAGCTGTTTTTT | CASSLRTGTGELFF | NA | TRBJ2-2 | TRBV7-9 | NA